Included here is one TCR beta chain sequence, with context. Its antigen is undetermined. CDR1 SNHLY and CDR2 FYNNEI come from the germline V gene. Trimming removed 7 bases from V and 3 bases from J, with 15 bases in between. This CDR3 region has 14 residues. This record comes from a study of T cell responses to AZD1222 COVID-19 vaccine. Study results and caveats: Seropositivity was recorded at baseline in only 6 or 7 AZD1222 recipients. Unmutated variant regions reportedly attract nearly half of all spike-specific TCRs. Donors were chiefly white British, with a greater number of females, and clonal diversity was perhaps underestimated. After the peak T cell response, and only then, were repertoires sampled.

The table came from immunoSEQ multiplex PCR; TCRdb's copy has only in-frame clones and leaves some out. This table has over 120,000 clones, over 90% appearing once. The chain employs TRBV2 and TRBJ1-1, with D perhaps matching TRBD1 (5 bases). The TCR comes from an adult in good health. Specimen: peripheral blood, collected on day 0 of AZD1222 vaccination. For the CDR3, the DNA is TGTGCCAGCATTCGGGACCCCGAGGACACTGAAGCTTTCTTT. This translates into CASIRDPEDTEAFF. The variable domain in full, completed from reference TRBV2 and TRBJ1-1, reads EPEVTQTPSHQVTQMGQEVILRCVPISNHLYFYWYRQILGQKVEFLVSFYNNEISEKSEIFDDQFSVERPDGSNFTLKIRSTKLEDSAMYFCASIRDPEDTEAFFGQGTRLTVV.